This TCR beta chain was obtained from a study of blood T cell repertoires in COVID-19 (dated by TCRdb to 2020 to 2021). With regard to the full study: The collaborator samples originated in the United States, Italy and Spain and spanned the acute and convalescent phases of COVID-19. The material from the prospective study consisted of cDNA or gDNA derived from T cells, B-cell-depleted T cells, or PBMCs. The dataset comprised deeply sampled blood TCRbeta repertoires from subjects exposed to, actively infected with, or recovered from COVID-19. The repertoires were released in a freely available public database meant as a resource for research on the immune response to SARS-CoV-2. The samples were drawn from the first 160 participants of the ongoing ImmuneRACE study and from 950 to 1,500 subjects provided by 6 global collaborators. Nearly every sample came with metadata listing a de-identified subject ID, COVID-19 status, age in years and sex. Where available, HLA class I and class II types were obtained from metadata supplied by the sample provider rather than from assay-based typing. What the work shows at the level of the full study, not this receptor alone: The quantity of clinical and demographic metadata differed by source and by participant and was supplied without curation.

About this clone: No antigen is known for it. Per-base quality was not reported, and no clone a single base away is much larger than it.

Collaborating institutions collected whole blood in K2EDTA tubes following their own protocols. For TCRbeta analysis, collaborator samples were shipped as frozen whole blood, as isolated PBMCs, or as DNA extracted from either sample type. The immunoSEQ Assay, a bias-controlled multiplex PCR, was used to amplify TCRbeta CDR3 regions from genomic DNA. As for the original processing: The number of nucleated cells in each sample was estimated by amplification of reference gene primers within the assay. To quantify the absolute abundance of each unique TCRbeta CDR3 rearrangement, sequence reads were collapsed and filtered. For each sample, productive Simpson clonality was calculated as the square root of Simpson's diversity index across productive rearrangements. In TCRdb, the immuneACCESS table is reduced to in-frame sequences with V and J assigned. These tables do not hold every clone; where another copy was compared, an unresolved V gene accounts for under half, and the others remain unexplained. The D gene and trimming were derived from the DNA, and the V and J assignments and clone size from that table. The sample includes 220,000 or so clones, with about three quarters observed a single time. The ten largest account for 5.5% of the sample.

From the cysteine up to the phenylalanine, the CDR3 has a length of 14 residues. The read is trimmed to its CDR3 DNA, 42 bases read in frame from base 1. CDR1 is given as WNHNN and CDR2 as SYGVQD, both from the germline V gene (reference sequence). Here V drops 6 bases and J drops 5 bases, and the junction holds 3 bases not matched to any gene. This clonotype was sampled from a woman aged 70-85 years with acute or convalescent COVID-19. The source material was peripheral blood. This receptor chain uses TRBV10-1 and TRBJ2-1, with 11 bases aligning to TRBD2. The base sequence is TGCGCCAGCAGCTTAGCGGGAGGGGACAATGAGCAGTTCTTC. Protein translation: CASSLAGGDNEQFF.